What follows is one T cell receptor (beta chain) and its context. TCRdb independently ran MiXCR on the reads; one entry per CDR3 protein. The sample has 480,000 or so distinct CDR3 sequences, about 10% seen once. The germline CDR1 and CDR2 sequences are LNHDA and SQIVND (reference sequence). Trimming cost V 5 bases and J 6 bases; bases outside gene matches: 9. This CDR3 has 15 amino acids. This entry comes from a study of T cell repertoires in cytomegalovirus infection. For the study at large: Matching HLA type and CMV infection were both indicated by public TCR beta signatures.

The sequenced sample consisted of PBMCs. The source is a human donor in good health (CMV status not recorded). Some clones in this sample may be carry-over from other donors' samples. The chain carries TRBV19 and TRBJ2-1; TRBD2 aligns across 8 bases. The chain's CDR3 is CASSSRGLVLNEQFF. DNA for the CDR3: TGTGCCAGTAGTTCGAGGGGACTAGTGCTCAATGAGCAGTTCTTC. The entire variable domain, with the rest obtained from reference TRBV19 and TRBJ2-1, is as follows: DGGITQSPKYLFRKEGQNVTLSCEQNLNHDAMYWYRQDPGQGLRLIYYSQIVNDFQKGDIAEGYSVSREKKESFPLTVTSAQKNPTAFYLCASSSRGLVLNEQFFGPGTRLTVL.